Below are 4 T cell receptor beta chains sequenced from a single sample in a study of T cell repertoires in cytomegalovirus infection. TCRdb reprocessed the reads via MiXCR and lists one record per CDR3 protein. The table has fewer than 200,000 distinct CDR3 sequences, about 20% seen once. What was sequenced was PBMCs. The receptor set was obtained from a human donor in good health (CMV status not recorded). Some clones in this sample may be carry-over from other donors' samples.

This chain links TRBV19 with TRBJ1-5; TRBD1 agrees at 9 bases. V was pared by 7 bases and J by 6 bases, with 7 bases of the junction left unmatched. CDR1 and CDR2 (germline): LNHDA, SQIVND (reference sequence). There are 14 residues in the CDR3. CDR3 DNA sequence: TGTGCCAGTACCCTGGGACAGGGTTTTCAGCCCCAGCATTTT. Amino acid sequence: CASTLGQGFQPQHF.

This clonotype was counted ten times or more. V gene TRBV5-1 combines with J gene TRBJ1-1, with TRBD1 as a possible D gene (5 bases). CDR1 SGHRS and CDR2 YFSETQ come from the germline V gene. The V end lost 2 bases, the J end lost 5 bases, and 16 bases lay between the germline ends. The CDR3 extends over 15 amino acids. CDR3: CASSFAQGGFTEAFF. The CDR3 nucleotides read TGCGCCAGCAGCTTTGCCCAGGGAGGATTTACTGAAGCTTTCTTT.

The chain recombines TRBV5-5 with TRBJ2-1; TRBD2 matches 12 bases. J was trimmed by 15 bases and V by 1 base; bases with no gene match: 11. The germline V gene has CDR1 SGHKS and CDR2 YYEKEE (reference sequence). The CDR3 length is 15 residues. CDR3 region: CASSLSGLAGGPRFF. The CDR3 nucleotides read TGTGCCAGCAGCTTGTCCGGGCTAGCGGGAGGGCCTCGGTTCTTC.

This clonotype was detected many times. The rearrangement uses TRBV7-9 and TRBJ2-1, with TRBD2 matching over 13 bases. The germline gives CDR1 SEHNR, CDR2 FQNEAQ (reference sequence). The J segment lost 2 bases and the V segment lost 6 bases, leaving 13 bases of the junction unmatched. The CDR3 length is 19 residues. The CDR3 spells CASRPGLAGDGGTYNEQFF. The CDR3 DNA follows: TGTGCCAGCAGACCCGGACTAGCGGGAGACGGTGGTACCTACAATGAGCAGTTCTTC.